These T cell receptor beta chains were read from a single sample in a study of post-analysis software for immune sequencing data. A single record per CDR3 protein comes from TCRdb applying MiXCR to the PCR reads. The table lists almost 700,000 distinct CDR3 sequences, 59% of them singletons. The sequenced sample was blood. The source of these receptors is a girl aged 2-10 years with multiple sclerosis. The CDR3 runs from the conserved cysteine through the conserved F or W.

v_call: TRBV18
cdr3_aa: CASSPDLGEELFF

v_call: TRBV20-1
cdr3_aa: CSASIEGPYEQYF

v_call: TRBV7-2
cdr3_aa: CASSLQTSGVGDTQYF

v_call: TRBV29-1
cdr3_aa: CSVEDPTGYNEQFF

v_call: TRBV20-1
cdr3_aa: CSARDTGPSDYNEQFF

v_call: TRBV20-1
cdr3_aa: CSASGGSGYNEQFF

v_call: TRBV4-1
cdr3_aa: CASSPPGTKQFF

v_call: TRBV20-1
cdr3_aa: CSASAGGTYEQYF

v_call: TRBV20-1
cdr3_aa: CSASGPMAYEQYF

v_call: TRBV7-9
cdr3_aa: CASSIDRLTDTQYF

v_call: TRBV29-1
cdr3_aa: CSAGSSNQPQHF

v_call: TRBV5-1
cdr3_aa: CASTFGVADNEQFF

v_call: TRBV12-3/TRBV12-4
cdr3_aa: CASSLSLQGGRQFF

v_call: TRBV5-1
cdr3_aa: CASSLPGGEKLFF

v_call: TRBV4-1
cdr3_aa: CASSQVGPLEQYF

v_call: TRBV12-3/TRBV12-4
cdr3_aa: CASRMGSNQPQHF

v_call: TRBV12-3/TRBV12-4
cdr3_aa: CASSGGGKLEDGYTF

v_call: TRBV9
cdr3_aa: CASSSRDTGASPLHF

v_call: TRBV29-1
cdr3_aa: CSSRLRVSYNEQFF

v_call: TRBV3-1
cdr3_aa: CASSPILGGPTYEQYF

v_call: TRBV27
cdr3_aa: CASSLLSFAVPYTQYF

v_call: TRBV29-1
cdr3_aa: CSVEGGETQYF

v_call: TRBV5-1
cdr3_aa: CASSLVGVAVTEAFF

v_call: TRBV19
cdr3_aa: CASSIRGRGNTIYF

v_call: TRBV20-1
cdr3_aa: CSARGGRAEAFF

v_call: TRBV18
cdr3_aa: CASSPGDRVLTF

v_call: TRBV9
cdr3_aa: CASSVDNTDTQYF

v_call: TRBV11-2
cdr3_aa: CASSSGLALGDTQYF

v_call: TRBV12-3/TRBV12-4
cdr3_aa: CAIGGRNEQFF

v_call: TRBV20-1
cdr3_aa: CSARARETQYF

v_call: TRBV7-9
cdr3_aa: CASSLEVTADYGYTF

v_call: TRBV20-1
cdr3_aa: CSARNRPWADTQYF

v_call: TRBV7-3
cdr3_aa: CASSSPAGGTDTQYF

v_call: TRBV7-9
cdr3_aa: CASSLGTGTYGYTF

v_call: TRBV20-1
cdr3_aa: CSAPKESYQETQYF

v_call: TRBV21-1
cdr3_aa: CASSLSQGISNQPQHF

v_call: TRBV10-3
cdr3_aa: CAIQGGIRTEAFF

v_call: TRBV12-3/TRBV12-4
cdr3_aa: CASSLQRGSYNEQFF

v_call: TRBV3-1
cdr3_aa: CASSQAVLQGRKLFF

v_call: TRBV20-1
cdr3_aa: CSASGGGLLTDTQYF

v_call: TRBV20-1
cdr3_aa: CSATLLAGVRNEQFF

v_call: TRBV6-1
cdr3_aa: CASSGTEFSNYGYTF

v_call: TRBV15
cdr3_aa: CATSRGSKFTGELFF

v_call: TRBV11-2
cdr3_aa: CASRFSGGAHNEQFF

v_call: TRBV2
cdr3_aa: CASGLGGDYEQYF

v_call: TRBV4-1
cdr3_aa: CASSQEAGESIVYNEQFF

v_call: TRBV20-1
cdr3_aa: CSARGRNHYNEQFF

v_call: TRBV29-1
cdr3_aa: CSVSGGAGANVLTF

v_call: TRBV20-1
cdr3_aa: CSGREGPNEQFF